Below, 5 T cell receptor beta chains from the same sample are listed, as sequenced in a study of Tregs in tolerant kidney transplant recipients. Recipients received nonmyeloablative bone marrow transplants from related graft donors, with transient mixed chimerism. The data were produced by immunoSEQ multiplex PCR, yet TCRdb's version contains in-frame clones alone and is incomplete. The data show 23,000 or so clones, and the top ten clones hold around 4%. Sequencing was performed on CD4+ T cells from blood (PBMCs), taken 6 months after the transplant. These receptors were obtained from a human patient who received a combined kidney and bone marrow transplant. Part of the T cells may come from the graft donor.

Considering frequency, this clone is medium-sized. The read gets to within 3 residues of the CDR3 end, and the germline J gene fills in the rest. The rearrangement uses TRBV5-4 and TRBJ1-1, with 7 bases aligning to TRBD1. This CDR3 has 15 amino acids. Per the germline V gene, CDR1 is SGHNT and CDR2 is YYREEE (reference sequence). Unmatched junction bases numbered 9, after V lost 7 bases and J lost 0 bases. The CDR3 region is CASRSTGPMNTEAFF. CDR3 bases read: TGTGCCAGCCGGTCGACAGGGCCAATGAACACTGAA.

As to this clone: The CDR3 extends 3 residues past the end of the read, so its final part is completed from the germline J gene. The chain employs TRBV5-1 and TRBJ1-3; the D is unclear. From germline, CDR1 is SGHRS and CDR2 YFSETQ. The CDR3 is 15 residues long. Trimming took 4 bases from V and 2 from J, leaving 13 bases between them. CDR3 bases read: TGCGCCAGCAGCCGCGGGCAGGCGGCTGGAAACACC. Its protein product is CASSRGQAAGNT. The entire CDR3 sequence reads CASSRGQAAGNTIYF.

Details on this clone: The read halts 3 residues ahead of the CDR3 end, with the missing end drawn from the germline J gene. The chain joins TRBV19 to TRBJ2-1; 8 bases are a match to TRBD1. Trimming cost V 5 bases and J 3 bases; bases outside gene matches: 3. The CDR3 runs to 14 residues. Per the germline V gene, CDR1 is LNHDA and CDR2 is SQIVND (reference sequence). The part of the CDR3 DNA that was read is TGTGCCAGTAGTCTGGGACAGGTCTACAATGAG. Translation: CASSLGQVYNE. The full CDR3 protein reads CASSLGQVYNEQFF. Variable domain in full (rest from reference TRBV19 and TRBJ2-1): DGGITQSPKYLFRKEGQNVTLSCEQNLNHDAMYWYRQDPGQGLRLIYYSQIVNDFQKGDIAEGYSVSREKKESFPLTVTSAQKNPTAFYLCASSLGQVYNEQFFGPGTRLTVL.

The CDR3 DNA, read in part, is TGTGCCAGCAGCTTAATCAGGGGTAATTCACCC. It codes for CASSLIRGNSP. The entire CDR3 sequence reads CASSLIRGNSPLHF. The V call is TRBV7-9, the J call TRBJ1-6; weak D call: TRBD1 (6 bases). Read sequence stops 3 residues before the CDR3 end, and the germline J gene provides the missing end. The V and J ends lost 2 bases and 6 bases respectively, with 8 bases between them. The germline V gene has CDR1 SEHNR and CDR2 FQNEAQ (reference sequence). This CDR3 contains 14 residues.

A note on this clone: The read is 3 residues too short to cover the CDR3 end, so that end is filled in from the germline J gene. V usage is TRBV19 and J usage is TRBJ2-3; TRBD2 matches 10 bases. From germline, CDR1 is LNHDA and CDR2 SQIVND (reference sequence). The V gene end was trimmed by 4 bases and the J gene end by 1 base; junction bases not matched to a gene: 8. CDR3 size: 17 residues. CDR3 amino acids: CASSTLGLATRTDTQYF. The covered CDR3 bases are TGTGCCAGTAGTACACTGGGACTAGCGACACGCACAGATACG. The complete variable domain, with remaining parts taken from reference TRBV19 and TRBJ2-3, reads DGGITQSPKYLFRKEGQNVTLSCEQNLNHDAMYWYRQDPGQGLRLIYYSQIVNDFQKGDIAEGYSVSREKKESFPLTVTSAQKNPTAFYLCASSTLGLATRTDTQYFGPGTRLTVL.